These 3 T cell receptor beta chains came from one sample sequenced in a study of cytomegalovirus exposure and HLA in healthy donors. The PCR contained 60 Vbeta and 13 Jbeta primers. TCRdb's table, derived via immunoSEQ multiplex PCR, lists solely in-frame clones and lacks some. The sample has about 110,000 clones, 70% to 80% seen once. The specimen was PBMCs. The source is a man aged 30-40 years in good health and CMV-seronegative.

V and J are TRBV7-8 and TRBJ2-3; 10 bases line up with TRBD2. Germline loops: CDR1 SGHVS, CDR2 FQNEAQ. V lost 5 bases to trimming and J lost 8 bases; unmatched junction nucleotides: 16. This CDR3 is built from 17 residues. The CDR3 reads CASSKFQGLVAGGTQYF. CDR3 bases: TGTGCCAGCAGCAAGTTTCAGGGGTTGGTAGCGGGAGGTACGCAGTATTTT.

This rearrangement joins TRBV5-5 to TRBJ2-3; 9 nucleotides agree with TRBD1. The CDR3 spans 16 residues. From germline, CDR1 is SGHKS and CDR2 YYEKEE (reference sequence). V lost 2 bases and J lost 3; bases outside the gene matches: 7. Written as DNA, the CDR3 is TGTGCCAGCAGCTTCCTTGGAGGACAGGGGACAGATACGCAGTATTTT. Protein sequence: CASSFLGGQGTDTQYF.

This clone was seen a handful of times. V gene TRBV11-2 combines with J gene TRBJ2-1; a possible D gene is TRBD2 (7 bases). The germline V gene has CDR1 SGHAT and CDR2 FQNNGV. V shed 5 bases and J shed 14 bases, with 13 bases lying between them. The CDR3 spans 11 residues. Here the CDR3 DNA reads TGTGCCAGCAGCCTGGTAGGGGGGGAGTTCTTC. Translating gives CASSLVGGEFF.